This T cell receptor beta chain was obtained from a study of healthy donors' naive CD4 and CD8 T cells. Each TCR library used around 0.5 ug of total RNA and a linear amplification protocol. TCRdb independently ran MiXCR on the reads; one entry per CDR3 protein. The sample consists of approximately 200,000 distinct CDR3 sequences, around 70% of them appearing once. This clonotype was obtained from a pool of human donors in good health; the sample pools cells from several healthy donors. The sample taken for sequencing was naive CD4+ and CD8+ T cells sorted from blood, pooled from several donors.

CDR3 DNA: TGTGCCAGCAGTTTATCCTACCCTGCTAGCGGGATGTACAATGAGCAGTTCTTC. Its protein product is CASSLSYPASGMYNEQFF. V is TRBV27 and J is TRBJ2-1, with TRBD2 matching 9 bases. This CDR3 region has 18 residues. The germline gives CDR1 MNHEY, CDR2 SMNVEV (reference sequence). After removal of 0 bases from V and 4 bases from J, the junction contained 10 bases not matched to a gene.